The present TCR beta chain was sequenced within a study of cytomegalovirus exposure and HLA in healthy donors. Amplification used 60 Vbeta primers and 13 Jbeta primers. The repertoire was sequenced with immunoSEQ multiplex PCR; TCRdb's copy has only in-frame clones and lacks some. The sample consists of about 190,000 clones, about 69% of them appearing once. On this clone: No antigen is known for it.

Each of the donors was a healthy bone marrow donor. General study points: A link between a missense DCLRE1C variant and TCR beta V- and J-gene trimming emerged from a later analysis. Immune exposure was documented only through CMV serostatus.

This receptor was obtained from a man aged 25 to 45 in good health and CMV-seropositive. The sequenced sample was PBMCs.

DNA for the CDR3: TGTGCCAGCAGTTTCGAGCGGGCGCGACCTTACAATGAGCAGTTCTTC. It specifies CASSFERARPYNEQFF. The chain is built from TRBV28 and TRBJ2-1; D is possibly TRBD2 (6 bases). V gave up 3 bases and J gave up 4 bases, with 16 bases separating them. Germline V gives CDR1 MDHEN, CDR2 SYDVKM. The length of the CDR3 is 16 residues.